Sequencing of this TCR beta chain was carried out in a study of vaccination and CD4 T cells after COVID-19. Germline assignment: CDR1 KGHSH and CDR2 LQKENI. V was shortened by 4 bases and J by 8 bases, with 17 bases between the two germline ends. This CDR3 comprises 14 residues. Notes on this clonotype: Its specificity is unknown.

As for treatment: roughly 10-day PBMC culture with coronavirus spike peptide pools or control peptides (ViraFEST assay). An Oncomine TCR Beta short-read assay was used to sequence the DNA from cultured CD4+ T cells. TCRdb passed the PCR reads through MiXCR, listing each CDR3 protein once. The sample lists roughly 8,700 distinct CDR3 sequences; around 23% were seen once. This TCR was sampled from a human donor with COVID-19. The source material was cultured CD4+ T cells from blood. The chain links TRBV18 to TRBJ1-2; D not certain. The CDR3 DNA sequence: TGTGCCAGCTCACAACGGGATACTTTCGGGGGCTACACCTTC. As protein: CASSQRDTFGGYTF.